The TCR beta chain under discussion was sequenced for a study of CD8+ T cells in alopecia areata. About the research overall: Each day, treated patients took oral tofacitinib twice, at 5 to 10 mg per dose. Regarding the study as a whole: Clonality exceeded that of normal scalp in lesional scalp, most notably in alopecia totalis/universalis.

The germline gives CDR1 MNHEY, CDR2 SMNVEV (reference sequence). After removal of 1 base from V and 3 bases from J, the junction contained 14 bases not matched to a gene. The CDR3 loop spans 20 amino acids. This clone was counted once. Its specificity is not known. Following RNA extraction, reverse transcription yielded cDNA that acted as the sequencing template. The protocol was immunoSEQ multiplex PCR, while the TCRdb copy is restricted to in-frame clones and leaves out a portion. This table has more than 200,000 clones, 67% appearing once. The sequence was collected from a human donor with alopecia areata. The rearrangement joins TRBV27 to TRBJ2-2; 10 nucleotides agree with TRBD1. The source material was CD4+ T cells sorted from blood, sampled at week 0. As DNA, the CDR3 is TGTGCCAGCAGTTTATTCCCCCCTGGAATCGGGACAGGGGACACCGGGGAGCTGTTTTTT. It translates to CASSLFPPGIGTGDTGELFF.